A selection of T cell receptor beta chains follows, all from one sample in a study of control samples from healthy donors and cancer patients. Assay: immunoSEQ multiplex PCR; the TCRdb copy retains only in-frame clones and omits some. The sample contains 100,000 to 150,000 clones, 85% to 95% of which appear only once. Sample: PBMCs. The receptors were gathered from a man aged 80 or over with head and neck cancer. Both conserved end residues are trimmed from each CDR3. Fields, in order: V gene, D gene, clone size, CDR3 length, J gene, CDR3 protein. D genes are given only for firm matches. Part of the rows lack a size; the others show once, few, many or a class for expanded clones.

>TRBV6-5|.|.|11|TRBJ1-2
ASSRQGNYGYT
>TRBV6-6|.|few|11|TRBJ1-3
AIRRGAGNTIY
>TRBV19|.|.|13|TRBJ1-6
ASSIARGNNSPLH
>TRBV12-3/TRBV12-4|.|.|11|TRBJ2-5
ASSLTMGETQY
>TRBV27|TRBD2|once|13|TRBJ2-7
ASSLILAGGYEQY
>TRBV4-1|.|once|11|TRBJ1-2
ASSQQENYGYT
>TRBV6-2/TRBV6-3|.|.|11|TRBJ2-7
ASSPKGLYEQY
>TRBV18|.|.|12|TRBJ1-2
ASSQGSTVGGYT
>TRBV5-1|.|.|13|TRBJ2-1
ASSLASGPYNEQF
>TRBV20-1|.|.|9|TRBJ1-3
STFSGNTIY
>TRBV5-6|.|.|10|TRBJ2-5
ASSLGVGTQY
>TRBV12-3/TRBV12-4|.|.|10|TRBJ2-3
ASSLATDTQY
>TRBV12-3/TRBV12-4|.|.|10|TRBJ1-4
ATTSGNEKLF
>TRBV29-1|TRBD1|.|13|TRBJ2-3
SLLGTEASTDTQY
>TRBV6-2/TRBV6-3|TRBD1|.|18|TRBJ1-1
ASSLSGTVVLGTSNTEAF
>TRBV10-3|TRBD2|.|13|TRBJ2-3
AIGASGYELDTQY
>TRBV11-3|.|.|14|TRBJ2-1
ASSLVLGGGNNEQF
>TRBV9|.|.|11|TRBJ2-2
ASSVWETGELF
>TRBV7-9|.|.|17|TRBJ1-1
ASSLELRQRAYRNTEAF
>TRBV14|.|.|15|TRBJ2-3
ASSQDYWGRGADTQY
>TRBV7-2|TRBD1|.|13|TRBJ2-5
ASSLAGQGGETQY
>TRBV15|.|once|13|TRBJ1-3
ATSKKRDSGNTIY
>TRBV7-2|.|once|12|TRBJ2-7
ASSAPSDGYEQY
>TRBV29-1|TRBD2|.|12|TRBJ2-2
SVLAGGLTGELF
>TRBV14|.|.|14|TRBJ2-4
ASSRGTDVAKNIQY
>TRBV10-2|.|once|13|TRBJ1-1
ASSAPGAGNTEAF
>TRBV27|TRBD2|.|13|TRBJ2-7
ASSALGGRVYEQY
>TRBV7-8|.|.|12|TRBJ1-6
ASSLGGFDSPLH
>TRBV5-1|TRBD2|.|13|TRBJ2-1
ASSLSRDTSGAQF
>TRBV7-2|TRBD2|.|16|TRBJ2-2
ASSLELAGGPLTGELF
>TRBV20-1|.|.|13|TRBJ1-2
SASLIARGENGYT
>TRBV19|.|.|14|TRBJ1-4
ASSSGRIATNEKLF
>TRBV3-1/TRBV3-2|.|.|12|TRBJ1-1
ASSQNGRNTEAF
>TRBV5-1|TRBD1|.|11|TRBJ1-1
ASRTGVGTEAF
>TRBV3-1/TRBV3-2|.|.|13|TRBJ2-7
ASSPAGLAPDEQY
>TRBV18|.|once|12|TRBJ1-2
ASSRREGNYGYT
>TRBV7-9|TRBD2|.|14|TRBJ2-1
ASSIRTSGSGDEQF